This TCR beta chain was captured in a study of cytomegalovirus exposure and HLA in healthy donors. Study information: Samples from HLA-typed donors yielded 65 million to 90 million unique TCRs in an early data release. Study findings and constraints: Equally common other TCR beta chains were less clonally expanded than HLA-associated ones, a later analysis found.

There are a few counts of this clone. Its antigen is currently unknown. A multiplex PCR was run with 60 Vbeta primers and 13 Jbeta primers. Authors' methods: In a later analysis, the count reached 75 million to 90 million unique TCR beta chains, with roughly 12 million shared. Assay: immunoSEQ multiplex PCR; the TCRdb copy retains only in-frame clones and omits some. That table furnishes V, J and clone size, whereas the DNA furnished D and trimming. The top ten hold roughly 1.2% of the sample, which has around 98,000 clones, 69% seen once. The CDR3 covers 14 residues. Germline values: CDR1 SQVTM, CDR2 ANQGSEA. Trimming removed 3 bases at V and 4 bases at J, with 15 bases between.

This receptor was obtained from a female donor in good health and CMV-seronegative. Material: PBMCs. The chain joins TRBV29-1 to TRBJ1-2; the D gene is possibly TRBD1 (5 bases). The CDR3 spells CSVDRGEVVYGYTF. Here the CDR3 DNA reads TGCAGCGTTGACCGGGGGGAGGTAGTCTATGGCTACACCTTC.